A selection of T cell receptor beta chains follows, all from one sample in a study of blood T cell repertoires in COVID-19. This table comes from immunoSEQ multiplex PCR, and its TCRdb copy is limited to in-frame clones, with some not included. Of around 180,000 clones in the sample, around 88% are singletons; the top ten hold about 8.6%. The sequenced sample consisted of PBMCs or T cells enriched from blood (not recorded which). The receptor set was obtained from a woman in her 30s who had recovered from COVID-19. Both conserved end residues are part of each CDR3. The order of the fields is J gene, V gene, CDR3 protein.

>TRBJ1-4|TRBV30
CAYQAGTGAPGEKLFF
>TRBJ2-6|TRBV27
CASSMPSSGANVLTF
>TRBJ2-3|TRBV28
CASSLLAEPTDTQYF
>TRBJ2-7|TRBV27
CASSKLTSGRASPSYEQYF
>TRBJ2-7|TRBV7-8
CASSLAQGQGGEQYF
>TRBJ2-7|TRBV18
CASSPQGAYEQYF
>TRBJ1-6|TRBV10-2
CASLPTTGGGNSPLHF
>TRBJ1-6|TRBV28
CASRESSYNSPLHF
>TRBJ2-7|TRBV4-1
CASSFGQGAWEQYF
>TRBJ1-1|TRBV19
CASETGGGTEAFF
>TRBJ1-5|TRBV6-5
CASSYSDRVRQPQHF
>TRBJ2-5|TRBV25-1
CASSEGGSGGRRETQYF
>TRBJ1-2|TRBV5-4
CASRPGTEALNYGYTF
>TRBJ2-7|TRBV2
CASTKQGTDEQYF
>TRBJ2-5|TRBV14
CASSQTRGTNQYF
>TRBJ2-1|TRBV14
CASSQVRRHEQFF
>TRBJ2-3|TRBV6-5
CASSRQGGPDTQYF
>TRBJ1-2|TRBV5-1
CASSLGQGVGYTF
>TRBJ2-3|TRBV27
CASSRLGWNTQYF
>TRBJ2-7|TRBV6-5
CASSYGGTGSDYEQYF
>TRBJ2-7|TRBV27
CASTLGTGGSYEQYF
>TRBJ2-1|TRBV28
CASSPGTEEGNEQFF
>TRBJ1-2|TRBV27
CASSPYPGTTYGYTF
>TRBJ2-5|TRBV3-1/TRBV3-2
CASSQDGGIEETQYF
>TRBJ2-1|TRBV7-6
CASSMTGWGEQFF
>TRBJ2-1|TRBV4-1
CASSLLGLTGNEQFF
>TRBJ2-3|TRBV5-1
CASSHPGNTDTQYF
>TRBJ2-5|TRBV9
CASSVGTSGRGRETQYF
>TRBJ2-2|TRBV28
CASSSPVDSHLNTGELFF
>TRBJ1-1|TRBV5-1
CASSFRGNTEAFF
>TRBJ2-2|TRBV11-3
CASSLGAGIVGELFF
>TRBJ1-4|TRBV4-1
CASSPKDRQVEKLFF
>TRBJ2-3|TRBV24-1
CATSDFQELTRTTDTQYF
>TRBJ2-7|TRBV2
CASGEQGTGLYEQYF
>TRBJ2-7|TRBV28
CASGITEIPYEQYF
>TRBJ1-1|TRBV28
CASSLQQGEAFF
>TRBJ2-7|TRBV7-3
CASSLTGLAGDEQYF
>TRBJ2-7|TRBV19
CASSMFAPSTGGSYEQYF
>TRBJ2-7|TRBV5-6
CASSKLAGTSGRASNEQYF
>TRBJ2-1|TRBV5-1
CASSLGLSNEQFF
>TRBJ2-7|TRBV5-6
CASSLVQADYEQYF
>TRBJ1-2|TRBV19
CASSIGSDRGFYGYTF
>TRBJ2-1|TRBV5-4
CASSLGSGRPYNEQFF
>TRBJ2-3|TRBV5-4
CASSPGGTSRADTQYF
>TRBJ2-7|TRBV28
CASSSNRGSYEQYF
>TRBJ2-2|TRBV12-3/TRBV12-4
CASSFAGAGELFF
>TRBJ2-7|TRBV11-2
CASSDKGDYEQYF
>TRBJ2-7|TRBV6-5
CASSSGQGYEQYF
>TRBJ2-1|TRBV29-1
CSVEQGALGNEQFF
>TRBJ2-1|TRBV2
CASSETSGNDEQFF